This T cell receptor beta chain is from a study of blood T cell repertoires in COVID-19. The overall study: Specimens from acute and convalescent COVID-19 originated in the United States, Italy and Spain. T cells, B-cell-depleted T cells, or PBMCs provided the cDNA or gDNA that served as material.

V was shortened by 5 bases and J by 0 bases, with 15 bases between the two germline ends. CDR3 size: 16 residues. Germline loops: CDR1 SEHNR, CDR2 FQNEAQ (reference sequence). Original processing methods: Cell counts per sample came from amplifying reference gene primers. Sequencing used immunoSEQ multiplex PCR; TCRdb keeps in-frame clones, though not all of them. That table is the source of V, J and clone size, and D and trimming were worked out from the DNA. This table has roughly 300,000 clones, roughly 87% appearing once. Material: peripheral blood. The chain combines TRBV7-9 with TRBJ2-3, with D tentatively TRBD1 (5 bases). This TCR came from a man younger than 30 with active or convalescent COVID-19. The CDR3 sequence is CASSPIVGPSTDTQYF. In nucleotides, the CDR3 is TGTGCCAGCAGCCCTATAGTGGGGCCGAGCACAGATACGCAGTATTTT.